This T cell receptor beta chain comes out of a study of tumor and adjacent non-tumor tissue in lung cancer. At the level of the study: Stage I to III disease affected 10 men and roughly five women aged about 30 to 76. Each sample yielded a few million productive TCRbeta reads on average.

A modified ARM-PCR protocol with three rounds of nested PCR amplified TCRbeta. TCRdb re-derived calls from the multiplex PCR reads in MiXCR, one entry per CDR3 protein. The sample yields approximately 140,000 distinct CDR3 sequences, around 61% seen once. RNA was extracted from bulk tissue without any cell sorting. Germline assignment: CDR1 SGHVS and CDR2 FQNEAQ. CDR3 length: 14 residues. As for this clonotype: Mismatch with germline at one junction end may stem from a read error.

Sequenced material: lung tumor tissue. The V call is TRBV7-8, the J call TRBJ2-7, with D hard to call. The TCR originated in a man aged 55-75 years with small cell lung cancer. Here the CDR3 reads CASSLHPGSFEQYF. CDR3 in DNA: TGTGCCAGCAGCTTACATCCGGGTTCCTTCGAGCAGTACTTC.